This T cell receptor beta chain was sequenced during a study of human T cells and chemical hapten exposure. The time point here: pre-sensitization, week 0. Described treatment: therapeutic diphenylcyclopropenone sensitization with weekly scalp DPC. One entry per CDR3 protein, called by TCRdb with MiXCR from the RACE reads. The data contain about 260,000 distinct CDR3 sequences, approximately 8.4% of them seen just once; the ten biggest clones take up less than 3%. CDR3 length: 14 residues. Trimming took off 5 bases at V and 2 bases at J, with 14 bases between the two ends. Germline values: CDR1 SQVTM, CDR2 ANQGSEA.

The chain combines TRBV29-1 with TRBJ2-3; D ambiguous. The sample was whole blood, taken in connection with sensitization to the hapten diphenylcyclopropenone (DPC). This sequence was found in a middle-aged woman with alopecia areata. Some clones in this sample may be carry-over from other donors' samples. The CDR3 reads CSVSRADPTDTQYF. The CDR3 nucleotides read TGCAGCGTTAGTCGGGCGGATCCCACAGATACGCAGTATTTT.